This TCR beta chain is from a study of blood T cell repertoires in COVID-19. The overall study: COVID-19 samples, acute and convalescent, were from the United States, Italy and Spain.

This clone turned up a few times. Recruits, aged roughly 18 to 95 years, lived in some 25 US areas. Participants' reported clinical history set cohort assignment. Symptom resolution, clearance, or two negative PCRs marked the recovered donors of Cohort 3. Clones were read by immunoSEQ multiplex PCR, and TCRdb kept only the in-frame ones, dropping some. This sample carries some 260,000 clones, 85% to 95% of them seen once, and the ten largest clones take under 2.5%. CDR1 is MDHEN, CDR2 SYDVKM, per germline. With 4 bases clipped from V and 0 bases from J, the junction kept 12 bases outside the gene matches. This CDR3 spans 19 amino acids.

The chain is built from TRBV28 and TRBJ1-4, with TRBD1 identical over 9 bases. The sequencing sample was made of PBMCs or T cells enriched from blood (not recorded which). This receptor was identified in a woman younger than 35 who had recovered from COVID-19. CDR3 amino acids: CASSSPRDRVFATNEKLFF. The CDR3 region has the DNA TGTGCCAGCAGTTCCCCCCGGGACAGGGTTTTTGCAACTAATGAAAAACTGTTTTTT.